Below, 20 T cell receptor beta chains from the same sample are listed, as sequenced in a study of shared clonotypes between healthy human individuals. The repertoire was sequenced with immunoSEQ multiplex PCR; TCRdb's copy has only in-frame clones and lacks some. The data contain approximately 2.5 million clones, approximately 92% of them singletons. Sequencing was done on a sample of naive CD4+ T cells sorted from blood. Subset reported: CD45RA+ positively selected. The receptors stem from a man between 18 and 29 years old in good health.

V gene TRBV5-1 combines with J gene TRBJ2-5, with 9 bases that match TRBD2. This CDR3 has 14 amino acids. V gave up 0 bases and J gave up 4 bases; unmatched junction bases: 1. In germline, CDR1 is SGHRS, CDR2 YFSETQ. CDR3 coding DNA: TGCGCCAGCAGCTTGGATAGCGGGGGAGAGACCCAGTACTTC. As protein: CASSLDSGGETQYF.

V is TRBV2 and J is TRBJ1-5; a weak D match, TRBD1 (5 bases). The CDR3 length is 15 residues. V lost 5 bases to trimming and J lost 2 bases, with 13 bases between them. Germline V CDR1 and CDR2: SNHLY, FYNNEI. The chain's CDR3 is CASSLDSLGNQPQHF. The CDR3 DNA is TGTGCCAGCAGTTTAGACAGTTTGGGCAATCAGCCCCAGCATTTT.

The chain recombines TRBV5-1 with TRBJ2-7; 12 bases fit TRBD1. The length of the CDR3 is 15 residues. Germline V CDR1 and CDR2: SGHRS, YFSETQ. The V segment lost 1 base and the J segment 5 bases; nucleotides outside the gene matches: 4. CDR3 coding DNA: TGCGCCAGCAGCTTGTCCGGGACAGGGGGCCACGAGCAGTACTTC. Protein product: CASSLSGTGGHEQYF.

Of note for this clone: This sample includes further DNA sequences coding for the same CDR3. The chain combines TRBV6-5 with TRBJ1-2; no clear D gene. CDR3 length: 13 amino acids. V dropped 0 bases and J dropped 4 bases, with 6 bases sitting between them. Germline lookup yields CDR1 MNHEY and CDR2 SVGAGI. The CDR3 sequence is CASSYSRIYGYTF. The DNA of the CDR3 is TGTGCCAGCAGTTACTCAAGAATCTATGGCTACACCTTC.

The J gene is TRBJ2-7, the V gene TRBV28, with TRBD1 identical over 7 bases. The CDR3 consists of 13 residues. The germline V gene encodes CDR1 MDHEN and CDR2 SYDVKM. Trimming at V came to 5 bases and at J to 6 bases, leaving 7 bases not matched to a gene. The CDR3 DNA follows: TGTGCCAGCAGTACCCCGACAGGGCGCGAGCAGTACTTC. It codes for CASSTPTGREQYF.

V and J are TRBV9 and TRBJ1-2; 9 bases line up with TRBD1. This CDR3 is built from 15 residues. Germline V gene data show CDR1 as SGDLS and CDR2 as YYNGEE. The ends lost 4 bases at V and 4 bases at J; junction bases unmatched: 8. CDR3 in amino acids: CASSSGDRVPYGYTF. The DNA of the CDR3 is TGTGCCAGCAGCTCCGGGGACAGGGTTCCCTATGGCTACACCTTC.

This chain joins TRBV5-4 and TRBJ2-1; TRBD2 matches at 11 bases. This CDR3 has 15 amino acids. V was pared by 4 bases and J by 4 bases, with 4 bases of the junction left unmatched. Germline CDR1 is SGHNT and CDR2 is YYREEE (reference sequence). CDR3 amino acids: CASSDGTSGYNEQFF. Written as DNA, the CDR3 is TGTGCCAGCAGCGACGGGACTAGCGGTTACAATGAGCAGTTCTTC. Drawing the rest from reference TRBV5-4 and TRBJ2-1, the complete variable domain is ETGVTQSPTHLIKTRGQQVTLRCSSQSGHNTVSWYQQALGQGPQFIFQYYREEENGRGNFPPRFSGLQFPNYSSELNVNALELDDSALYLCASSDGTSGYNEQFFGPGTRLTVL.

The CDR3 bases are TGTGCCAGCAGCCAATCGTACCCGGGAGACACCATATATTTT. Its protein is CASSQSYPGDTIYF. The rearrangement uses TRBV7-6 and TRBJ1-3; D uncertain. Germline assignment: CDR1 SGHVS and CDR2 FNYEAQ. The V gene lost 5 bases and the J gene lost 8 bases, with 16 bases spanning the gap. The CDR3 has 14 amino acids.

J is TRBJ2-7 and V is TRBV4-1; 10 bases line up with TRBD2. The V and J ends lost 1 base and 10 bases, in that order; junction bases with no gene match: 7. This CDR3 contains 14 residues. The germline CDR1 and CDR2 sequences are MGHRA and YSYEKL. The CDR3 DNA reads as TGCGCCAGCAGCCAAGGAGCGGGAGGGCCGTCCCAGTACTTC. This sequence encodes CASSQGAGGPSQYF.

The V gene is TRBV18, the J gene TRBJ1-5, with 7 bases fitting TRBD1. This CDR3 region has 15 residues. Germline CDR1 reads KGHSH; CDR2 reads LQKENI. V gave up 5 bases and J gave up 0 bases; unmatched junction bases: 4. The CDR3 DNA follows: TGTGCCAGCTCAATACAGGGGAATAGCAATCAGCCCCAGCATTTT. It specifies CASSIQGNSNQPQHF.

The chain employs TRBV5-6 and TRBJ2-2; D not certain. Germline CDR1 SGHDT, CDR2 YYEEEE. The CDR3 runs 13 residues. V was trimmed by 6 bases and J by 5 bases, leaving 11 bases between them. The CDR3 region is CASTRAITGELFF. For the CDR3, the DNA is TGTGCCAGCACACGGGCGATTACCGGGGAGCTGTTTTTT.

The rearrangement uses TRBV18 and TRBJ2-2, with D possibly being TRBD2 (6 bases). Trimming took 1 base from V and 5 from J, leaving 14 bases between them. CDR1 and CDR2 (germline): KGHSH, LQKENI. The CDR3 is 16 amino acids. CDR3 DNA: TGTGCCAGCTCACCACTCGCAGGGAGGATGACCGGGGAGCTGTTTTTT. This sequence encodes CASSPLAGRMTGELFF.

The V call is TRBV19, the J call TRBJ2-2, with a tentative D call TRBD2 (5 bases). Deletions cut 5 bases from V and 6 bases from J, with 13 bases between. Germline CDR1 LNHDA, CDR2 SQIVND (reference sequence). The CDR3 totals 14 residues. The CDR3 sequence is CASSSREGSGELFF. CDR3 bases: TGTGCCAGTAGTTCCCGGGAAGGGTCCGGGGAGCTGTTTTTT. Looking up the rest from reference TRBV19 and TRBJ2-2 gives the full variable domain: DGGITQSPKYLFRKEGQNVTLSCEQNLNHDAMYWYRQDPGQGLRLIYYSQIVNDFQKGDIAEGYSVSREKKESFPLTVTSAQKNPTAFYLCASSSREGSGELFFGEGSRLTVL.

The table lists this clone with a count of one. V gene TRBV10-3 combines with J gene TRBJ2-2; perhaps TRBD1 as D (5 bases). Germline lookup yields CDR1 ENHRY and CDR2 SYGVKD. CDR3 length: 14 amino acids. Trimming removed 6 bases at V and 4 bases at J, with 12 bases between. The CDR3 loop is CAIRRGQLTGELFF. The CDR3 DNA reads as TGTGCCATCAGGAGAGGACAACTCACCGGGGAGCTGTTTTTT.

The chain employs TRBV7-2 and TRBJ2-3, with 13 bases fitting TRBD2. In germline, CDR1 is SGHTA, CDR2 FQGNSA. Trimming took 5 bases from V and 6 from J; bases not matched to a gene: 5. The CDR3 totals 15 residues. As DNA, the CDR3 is TGTGCCAGCAGCCGACTAGCGGGAGGAGGCGATACGCAGTATTTT. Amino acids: CASSRLAGGGDTQYF.

The CDR3: CSAPLGAVSYNEQFF. The CDR3 DNA reads as TGCAGCGCTCCTCTTGGGGCGGTCTCCTACAATGAGCAGTTCTTC. The V gene is TRBV29-1, the J gene TRBJ2-1; weak D call: TRBD1 (5 bases). Trimming shortened V by 7 bases and J by 0 bases, and 16 bases separated the two germline ends. This CDR3 region has 15 residues. Germline lookup yields CDR1 SQVTM and CDR2 ANQGSEA.

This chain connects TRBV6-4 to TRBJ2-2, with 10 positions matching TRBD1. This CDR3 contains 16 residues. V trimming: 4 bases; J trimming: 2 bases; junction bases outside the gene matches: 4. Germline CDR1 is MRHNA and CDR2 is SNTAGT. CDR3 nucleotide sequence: TGTGCCAGCAGTGTCGGGACAGGGGACAACACCGGGGAGCTGTTTTTT. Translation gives CASSVGTGDNTGELFF.

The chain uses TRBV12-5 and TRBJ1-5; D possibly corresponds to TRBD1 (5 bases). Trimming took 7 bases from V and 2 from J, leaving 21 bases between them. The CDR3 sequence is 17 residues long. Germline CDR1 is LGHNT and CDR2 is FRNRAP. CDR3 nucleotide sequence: TGTGCTAGTGCCTTTACCCTGGACATAGGAGGCAATCAGCCCCAGCATTTT. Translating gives CASAFTLDIGGNQPQHF.

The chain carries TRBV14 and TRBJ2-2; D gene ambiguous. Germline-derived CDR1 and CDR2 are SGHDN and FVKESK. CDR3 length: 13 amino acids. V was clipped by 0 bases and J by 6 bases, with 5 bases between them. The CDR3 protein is CASSQDSPGELFF. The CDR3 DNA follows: TGTGCCAGCAGCCAAGATTCCCCCGGGGAGCTGTTTTTT.

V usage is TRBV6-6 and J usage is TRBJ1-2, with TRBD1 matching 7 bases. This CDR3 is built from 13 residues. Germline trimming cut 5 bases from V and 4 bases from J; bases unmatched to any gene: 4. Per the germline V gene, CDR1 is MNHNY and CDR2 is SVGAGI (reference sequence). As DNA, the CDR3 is TGTGCCAGCAGTCAGACAGGGTCCTATGGCTACACCTTC. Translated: CASSQTGSYGYTF.